The present T cell receptor beta chain was sequenced within a study of blood T cells in healthy people across ages. Overall study findings and caveats: Both higher diversity and more naive CD4+ cells marked long-lived donors when set against aged donors.

The authors drew 7.5 to 10 milliliters of peripheral blood from each donor. For the second PCR, which ran for roughly 7 to 11 cycles, a sample-barcoded 5' primer and a J-beta primer mix were used. Every single cDNA molecule received a tag from a template-switch adaptor with 12 random nucleotides. Each sample provided no less than 2.5 million CDR3-containing paired-end reads. TCRdb reprocessed the 5' RACE reads via MiXCR and lists one record per CDR3 protein. The data hold roughly 900,000 distinct CDR3 sequences, with approximately 49% observed a single time. Details on this clonotype: Its antigen is undetermined.

V was shortened by 4 bases and J by 6 bases, with 10 bases between the two germline ends. CDR1 and CDR2 from the germline V gene are SGHDT and YYEEEE. The CDR3 sequence is 13 residues long. Sequenced: blood. This clonotype originated in a young man in good health. The V call is TRBV5-6, the J call TRBJ2-2, with D unclear. This CDR3 reads CASSPGRSGELFF. CDR3 nucleotides: TGTGCCAGCAGCCCCGGCAGGTCCGGGGAGCTGTTTTTT.